The 23 T cell receptor beta chains in this list originate from one sample, sequenced in a study of T cells in Graves' hyperthyroidism and ophthalmopathy. Regions amplified from RNA transcripts were the TCR beta CDR3 regions. TCR CDR3 regions were first amplified by RT-PCR with HTBI primers. A single record per CDR3 protein comes from TCRdb applying MiXCR to the multiplex PCR reads. Of under 750,000 distinct CDR3 sequences listed, roughly a sixth are singletons. Sequenced input: blood. Receptors originate from a woman aged 45-60 years with Graves' hyperthyroidism that later progressed to Graves' ophthalmopathy.

This clonotype showed up many times. The V call is TRBV5-5, the J call TRBJ1-1; 8 bases match TRBD1. Germline V gene data show CDR1 as SGHKS and CDR2 as YYEKEE (reference sequence). CDR3 length: 15 residues. V trimming: 2 bases; J trimming: 0 bases; junction bases outside the gene matches: 3. The CDR3 DNA reads TGTGCCAGCAGCTTCCAGGGGGCGATGAACACTGAAGCTTTCTTT. Residues: CASSFQGAMNTEAFF.

The V and J genes are TRBV12-3 or TRBV12-4 and TRBJ2-3, with 10 bases matching TRBD1. The CDR3 contains 13 residues. The V gene end was trimmed by 5 bases and the J gene end by 9 bases; junction bases not matched to a gene: 5. Written as DNA, the CDR3 is TGTGCCAGCAGTGACAGGGGGCAGGGGACGCAGTATTTT. Amino acids: CASSDRGQGTQYF.

V gene TRBV6-1 combines with J gene TRBJ2-7; the D gene is possibly TRBD1 (5 bases). Germline CDR1 and CDR2: MNHNS and SASEGT. The CDR3 has 14 residues. V lost 0 bases and J lost 6, with 12 bases in between. CDR3 sequence: CASSEAGRVGEQYF. The CDR3 DNA sequence: TGTGCCAGCAGTGAAGCGGGCAGGGTGGGCGAGCAGTACTTC.

CDR3 sequence reads: CASSRSGGAKETQYF. DNA for the CDR3: TGTGCCAGCAGTCGTAGCGGGGGGGCGAAAGAGACCCAGTACTTC. V is TRBV9 and J is TRBJ2-5, with 11 bases lining up with TRBD2. The CDR3 covers 15 residues. The V gene end was trimmed by 5 bases and the J gene end by 3 bases; junction bases not matched to a gene: 6. In germline, CDR1 is SGDLS, CDR2 YYNGEE.

There are many counts of this clonotype. J is TRBJ1-5 and V is TRBV20-1, with D perhaps matching TRBD1 (6 bases). CDR3 length equals 17 residues. CDR1 is DFQATT, CDR2 SNEGSKA, per germline (reference sequence). V dropped 0 bases and J dropped 2 bases, with 17 bases sitting between them. The CDR3 DNA follows: TGCAGTGCTAGAGAGGGAACAGGGTTTTTTGGCAATCAGCCCCAGCATTTT. This gives the protein CSAREGTGFFGNQPQHF.

This clonotype was detected ten times or more. The chain joins TRBV20-1 to TRBJ1-5; no clear D. The CDR3 is 14 residues long. V shed 5 bases and J shed 4 bases, with 15 bases lying between them. Per germline, CDR1 DFQATT and CDR2 SNEGSKA (reference sequence). DNA of the CDR3: TGCAGTGCTTCAGGAACCCTGATGAATCAGCCCCAGCATTTT. It yields the protein CSASGTLMNQPQHF.

At least ten counts were recorded for this clonotype. The chain carries TRBV11-2 and TRBJ2-5, with TRBD1 matching 7 bases. The trim removed 8 bases at V and 5 bases at J, leaving 11 bases unmatched. The CDR3 sequence is 14 residues long. Germline V lookup: CDR1 SGHAT, CDR2 FQNNGV. The CDR3 DNA reads TGTGCCAGCCGCCGAAGCAGGGGGACGGAGACCCAGTACTTC. Translated, it gives CASRRSRGTETQYF.

The chain is built from TRBV19 and TRBJ1-1; possibly TRBD1 for D (6 bases). V was clipped by 6 bases and J by 4 bases, with 12 bases between them. Germline lookup yields CDR1 LNHDA and CDR2 SQIVND (reference sequence). The CDR3 covers 13 residues. The CDR3 sequence: CASSHTGPTEAFF. CDR3 sequence (DNA): TGTGCCAGTAGCCACACAGGGCCCACTGAAGCTTTCTTT.

This clonotype was recorded at least ten times. The rearrangement joins TRBV11-2 to TRBJ2-1; 11 bases are shared with TRBD2. Per germline, CDR1 SGHAT and CDR2 FQNNGV. With V trimmed by 5 bases and J by 2 bases, 8 bases remained unmatched. The CDR3 totals 17 residues. The CDR3 DNA follows: TGTGCCAGCAGCCAAGAGGCGGGACTAGCGGCCTACAATGAGCAGTTCTTC. It codes for CASSQEAGLAAYNEQFF.

This sequence joins TRBV6-1 and TRBJ2-7; 11 bases are shared with TRBD1. Trimming at V came to 4 bases and at J to 7 bases, leaving 12 bases not matched to a gene. The germline CDR1 and CDR2 sequences are MNHNS and SASEGT. This CDR3 is built from 16 residues. CDR3 sequence reads: CASSALPGQGVSEQYF. CDR3 DNA: TGTGCCAGCAGTGCATTACCGGGACAGGGGGTTTCTGAGCAGTACTTC.

The chain combines TRBV5-1 with TRBJ2-3; D is unresolved. CDR1 and CDR2 from the germline V gene are SGHRS and YFSETQ. This CDR3 comprises 15 residues. Trimming removed 5 bases at V and 3 bases at J, with 16 bases between. DNA of the CDR3: TGCGCCAGCAGATCGGGCGATGTCCCTACAGATACGCAGTATTTT. This encodes CASRSGDVPTDTQYF.

This clonotype was seen only a few times. This chain uses TRBV10-3 with TRBJ1-1, with D tentatively TRBD1 (6 bases). Germline CDR1 reads ENHRY; CDR2 reads SYGVKD. The CDR3 is 14 residues long. V dropped 4 bases and J dropped 6 bases, with 15 bases sitting between them. Here the CDR3 reads CAISGGTHNPEAFF. The CDR3 bases are TGTGCCATCAGTGGCGGGACACATAATCCTGAAGCTTTCTTT.

The chain carries TRBV20-1 and TRBJ2-1; 13 bases are a match to TRBD2. V lost 5 bases to trimming and J lost 8 bases; unmatched junction nucleotides: 9. The CDR3 contains 15 residues. CDR1 and CDR2 (germline): DFQATT, SNEGSKA (reference sequence). The CDR3 sequence is CSADYGTSGVHEQFF. The CDR3 nucleotides are TGCAGTGCTGACTACGGGACTAGCGGGGTCCATGAGCAGTTCTTC.

The CDR3: CASRTPLAGAQETQYF. The CDR3 DNA sequence: TGCGCCAGCAGAACTCCGCTAGCGGGGGCTCAAGAGACCCAGTACTTC. The genes are TRBV10-1 and TRBJ2-5; 10 bases are shared with TRBD2. The germline V gene encodes CDR1 WNHNN and CDR2 SYGVQD (reference sequence). This CDR3 region has 16 residues. J was trimmed by 2 bases and V by 6 bases; bases with no gene match: 9.

This clonotype was recorded many times. The chain has TRBV6-6 and TRBJ2-7; D may be TRBD1 (7 bases). V was trimmed by 0 bases and J by 4 bases, leaving 13 bases between them. From germline, CDR1 is MNHNY and CDR2 SVGAGI (reference sequence). The CDR3 is made up of 15 amino acids. The DNA for the CDR3 is TGTGCCAGCAGTTACTCACAGGGGAGGAAGTACGAGCAGTACTTC. Residues: CASSYSQGRKYEQYF.

This clonotype was counted many times. The genes are TRBV18 and TRBJ1-5; D call uncertain. The V gene's germline CDR1 is KGHSH and CDR2 LQKENI. The V gene lost 3 bases and the J gene lost 1 base, with 10 bases spanning the gap. The CDR3 length is 15 residues. The CDR3 reads CASSPASESNQPQHF. For the CDR3, the DNA is TGTGCCAGCTCACCGGCGAGTGAGAGCAATCAGCCCCAGCATTTT.

This clonotype was detected ten times or more. The chain is built from TRBV5-5 and TRBJ1-2; 7 positions match TRBD1. CDR1 is SGHKS and CDR2 is YYEKEE in the germline V gene (reference sequence). The CDR3 length is 18 residues. The trim removed 4 bases at V and 2 bases at J, leaving 17 bases unmatched. CDR3 sequence reads: CASSLGGQDRRLNYGYTF. CDR3 DNA: TGTGCCAGCAGCCTGGGCGGGCAGGACAGGCGCCTGAACTATGGCTACACCTTC.

The chain joins TRBV4-1 to TRBJ1-1; no definite D call. The CDR3 runs 15 residues. Germline assignment: CDR1 MGHRA and CDR2 YSYEKL. V was clipped by 0 bases and J by 1 base, with 9 bases between them. CDR3 in amino acids: CASSQDSTWNTEAFF. For the CDR3, the DNA is TGCGCCAGCAGCCAAGATTCCACATGGAACACTGAAGCTTTCTTT.

The chain carries TRBV29-1 and TRBJ2-3; D is unclear. The V gene's germline CDR1 is SQVTM and CDR2 ANQGSEA. This CDR3 has 13 residues. Between the trimmed V and J ends, which lost 7 bases and 2 bases, there was a span of 13 bases. CDR3 sequence (DNA): TGCAGCGCCCATGTCCAGTCCACAGATACGCAGTATTTT. Translation gives CSAHVQSTDTQYF.

About this clonotype: A read error may explain this, as a much larger clone is one base away. The chain employs TRBV10-3 and TRBJ1-1; possible D gene TRBD1, 6 bases. From germline, CDR1 is ENHRY and CDR2 SYGVKD. The CDR3 has 15 amino acids. The CDR3 loop reads CAISVRDLGDTETFF. CDR3 DNA: TGTGCCATCAGCGTGCGGGACCTCGGGGACACTGAAACTTTCTTT.

In this sample, this clonotype turned up a few times. The CDR3 DNA reads TGTGCCAGCATCGCGGGGAATTCCTACGAGCAGTACTTC. It specifies CASIAGNSYEQYF. The chain combines TRBV27 with TRBJ2-7, with a weak D call TRBD2 (6 bases). With 7 bases removed from V and 1 base from J, the gap between germline ends came to 11 bases. Per the germline V gene, CDR1 is MNHEY and CDR2 is SMNVEV (reference sequence). This CDR3 spans 13 amino acids.

This chain links TRBV6-1 with TRBJ1-4, with 10 bases identical to TRBD1. The J segment lost 6 bases and the V segment lost 2 bases, leaving 3 bases of the junction unmatched. CDR1 and CDR2 from the germline V gene are MNHNS and SASEGT. The CDR3 is 15 residues long. The CDR3 region has the DNA TGTGCCAGCAGTGAACCCGGGACAGGGGATGAAAAACTGTTTTTT. It is translated as CASSEPGTGDEKLFF.

This chain joins TRBV18 and TRBJ2-3, with 8 positions matching TRBD2. V lost 3 bases and J lost 6; bases outside the gene matches: 8. Per the germline V gene, CDR1 is KGHSH and CDR2 is LQKENI. The CDR3 has 15 amino acids. DNA of the CDR3: TGTGCCAGCTCACCTCGACGGGGGGGGGACGATACGCAGTATTTT. Amino acid sequence: CASSPRRGGDDTQYF.